The next 21 T cell receptor beta chains were all read from a single sample in a study of shared clonotypes between healthy human individuals. TCRdb's table, derived via immunoSEQ multiplex PCR, lists solely in-frame clones and lacks some. The sample lists 2 million to 2.5 million clones, approximately 96% occurring once. Sequencing input: naive CD4+ T cells sorted from blood. The subset is: CD45RA+ positively selected. Receptor source: a man younger than 30 in good health.

The rearrangement uses TRBV29-1 and TRBJ2-5; the D is unclear. This CDR3 comprises 13 residues. The V and J ends lost 1 base and 4 bases respectively, with 10 bases between them. CDR1 is SQVTM, CDR2 ANQGSEA, per germline. Written as DNA, the CDR3 is TGCAGCGTTGAAGGGCGCGTCACAGAGACCCAGTACTTC. Amino acid sequence: CSVEGRVTETQYF.

The V and J genes are TRBV27 and TRBJ1-6, with 8 positions matching TRBD1. J lost 6 bases, V lost 8 bases, and 9 bases had no gene match. The V gene's germline CDR1 is MNHEY and CDR2 SMNVEV (reference sequence). The CDR3 is 15 residues long. The CDR3 DNA is TGTGCCAGCCGGACAGGGAGGGGACCTAATTCACCCCTCCACTTT. Protein: CASRTGRGPNSPLHF.

This clone was observed a few times. The chain recombines TRBV30 with TRBJ1-5, with D hard to call. This CDR3 has 13 amino acids. Germline values: CDR1 GTSNPN, CDR2 SVGIG (reference sequence). V shed 2 bases and J shed 3 bases, with 8 bases lying between them. DNA of the CDR3: TGTGCCTGGAGTACCGGGCACAATCAGCCCCAGCATTTT. This codes for CAWSTGHNQPQHF.

The rearrangement links TRBV29-1 to TRBJ2-5; 7 nucleotides match TRBD2. The CDR3 runs 14 residues. From germline, CDR1 is SQVTM and CDR2 ANQGSEA. V shed 4 bases, J shed 4 bases, and the junction held 9 bases outside the gene matches. CDR3 residues: CSVGGSGKRETQYF. The CDR3 nucleotides read TGCAGCGTTGGAGGGAGCGGGAAACGAGAGACCCAGTACTTC. Full variable domain (rest looked up from reference TRBV29-1 and TRBJ2-5): SAVISQKPSRDICQRGTSLTIQCQVDSQVTMMFWYRQQPGQSLTLIATANQGSEATYESGFVIDKFPISRPNLTFSTLTVSNMSPEDSSIYLCSVGGSGKRETQYFGPGTRLLVL.

This CDR3 reads CASRSPRRVTYEQYF. CDR3 nucleotide sequence: TGTGCCAGCAGGTCCCCCCGCCGAGTGACCTACGAGCAGTACTTC. The chain uses TRBV28 and TRBJ2-7; no clear D gene. The CDR3 spans 15 residues. The V gene lost 6 bases and the J gene lost 2 bases, with 17 bases spanning the gap. Germline V gene lookup returns CDR1 MDHEN and CDR2 SYDVKM.

V is TRBV28 and J is TRBJ2-7, with D perhaps TRBD1 (6 bases). Germline lookup yields CDR1 MDHEN and CDR2 SYDVKM. The CDR3 runs 14 residues. Between the trimmed V and J ends, which lost 6 bases and 0 bases, there was a span of 12 bases. CDR3 in amino acids: CASSHLQGSYEQYF. CDR3 bases: TGTGCCAGCAGCCATTTACAGGGCTCCTACGAGCAGTACTTC.

CDR3: CASSEISSSYNSPLHF. Written as DNA, the CDR3 is TGTGCCAGCAGTGAAATTTCATCGTCTTATAATTCACCCCTCCACTTT. This chain joins TRBV6-1 and TRBJ1-6; D remains ambiguous. The CDR3 length is 16 residues. Trimming shortened V by 2 bases and J by 4 bases, and 12 bases separated the two germline ends. Germline CDR1 is MNHNS and CDR2 is SASEGT.

In this sample, this clone turned up once. The chain joins TRBV7-2 to TRBJ1-5; perhaps TRBD1 as D (5 bases). Trimming stripped 6 bases from V and 0 bases from J, with 12 bases between. Per germline, CDR1 SGHTA and CDR2 FQGNSA. CDR3 size: 15 residues. This chain's CDR3 is CASRSEGISNQPQHF. The CDR3 nucleotides are TGTGCCAGCAGGAGTGAGGGGATTAGCAATCAGCCCCAGCATTTT.

The chain recombines TRBV5-6 with TRBJ2-5; 9 nucleotides align to TRBD2. The junction had 4 bases not matched to a gene; V was cut back by 2 bases and J by 5 bases. This CDR3 is built from 14 residues. Germline lookup yields CDR1 SGHDT and CDR2 YYEEEE. CDR3 in DNA: TGTGCCAGCAGCTTTAGCGGGAGTGGGGAGACCCAGTACTTC. Translated, it gives CASSFSGSGETQYF.

V gene TRBV5-6 combines with J gene TRBJ1-2, with 7 bases identical to TRBD1. Unmatched junction bases numbered 10, after V lost 3 bases and J lost 5 bases. The CDR3 has 15 residues. CDR1 and CDR2 (germline): SGHDT, YYEEEE. CDR3 nucleotides: TGTGCCAGCAGCTACTACAGGGGCAACCTTTATGGCTACACCTTC. This encodes CASSYYRGNLYGYTF.

The chain has TRBV10-1 and TRBJ2-4; 7 nucleotides line up with TRBD1. The CDR3 length is 13 residues. The germline V gene has CDR1 WNHNN and CDR2 SYGVQD (reference sequence). Losses at the gene ends were 9 bases for V and 5 bases for J; bases not matched to a gene: 7. The CDR3 DNA sequence: TGCGCCAGAGCAAGGGGGCCGGAAAACATTCAGTACTTC. Translated: CARARGPENIQYF.

The chain employs TRBV12-5 and TRBJ2-1, with 14 bases aligning to TRBD2. This CDR3 has 19 residues. The V and J ends lost 6 bases and 6 bases, in that order; junction bases with no gene match: 16. Per the germline V gene, CDR1 is LGHNT and CDR2 is FRNRAP. DNA for the CDR3: TGTGCTAGTGGACATCCCGGGACTAGCGGGAGAATAGGGAGCAATGAGCAGTTCTTC. Amino acid sequence: CASGHPGTSGRIGSNEQFF.

This chain joins TRBV10-3 and TRBJ2-5; either TRBD1 or TRBD2 may supply D (5 bases each). In germline, CDR1 is ENHRY, CDR2 SYGVKD. The CDR3 has 14 residues. Trimming removed 0 bases from V and 7 bases from J, with 12 bases in between. The CDR3 sequence is CAISESTGDGTQYF. The CDR3 bases are TGTGCCATCAGTGAGTCGACCGGGGACGGGACCCAGTACTTC.

V is TRBV6-1 and J is TRBJ2-3, with D uncertain. Trimming took off 2 bases at V and 0 bases at J, with 15 bases between the two ends. The germline V gene has CDR1 MNHNS and CDR2 SASEGT. The CDR3 contains 17 residues. The CDR3 nucleotides read TGTGCCAGCAGTGAAAAACGGACGTCCGCTAGCACAGATACGCAGTATTTT. It codes for CASSEKRTSASTDTQYF.

The chain uses TRBV10-3 and TRBJ2-5; 7 nucleotides line up with TRBD2. The CDR3 spans 14 residues. V was clipped by 6 bases and J by 5 bases; unmatched bases: 9. Germline loops: CDR1 ENHRY, CDR2 SYGVKD. The DNA of the CDR3 is TGTGCCATCAGGCCCCTGGGAGGGGTGGAGACCCAGTACTTC. Its protein product is CAIRPLGGVETQYF.

The V and J genes are TRBV7-8 and TRBJ1-1, with a tentative D call TRBD1 (6 bases). This CDR3 comprises 16 residues. Per the germline V gene, CDR1 is SGHVS and CDR2 is FQNEAQ. V was cut by 2 bases and J by 0 bases, with 13 bases left in between. This CDR3 reads CASSLKQGPLNTEAFF. The CDR3, as DNA: TGTGCCAGCAGCTTAAAACAGGGCCCCCTGAACACTGAAGCTTTCTTT.

V and J are TRBV7-9 and TRBJ2-7; possibly TRBD1 or TRBD2 for D (5 bases each). The ends were cut back, 3 bases at V and 4 bases at J, with 13 bases in the middle. The germline CDR1 and CDR2 sequences are SEHNR and FQNEAQ (reference sequence). The CDR3 loop spans 14 amino acids. CDR3 residues: CASSLGVPGYEQYF. The CDR3 DNA follows: TGTGCCAGCAGCTTGGGGGTTCCGGGGTACGAGCAGTACTTC.

The gene calls are TRBV6-1 and TRBJ2-3; 7 bases match TRBD1. The CDR3 has 15 amino acids. Trimming took 1 base from V and 4 from J; bases not matched to a gene: 5. The germline CDR1 and CDR2 sequences are MNHNS and SASEGT. Here the CDR3 DNA reads TGTGCCAGCAGTGAAGGGACAGGTGGTTCAGATACGCAGTATTTT. Its protein is CASSEGTGGSDTQYF.

This rearrangement joins TRBV10-3 to TRBJ1-4, with unresolved D. The CDR3 covers 14 residues. Germline CDR1 ENHRY, CDR2 SYGVKD. Trimming cost V 3 bases and J 7 bases, with 12 bases left between them. CDR3 sequence (DNA): TGTGCCATCAGTGATACCAGGTTGGGTGAAAAACTGTTTTTT. It codes for CAISDTRLGEKLFF.

The chain recombines TRBV7-3 with TRBJ1-5; TRBD1 is a possible D gene (5 bases). Trimming cost V 2 bases and J 7 bases, with 21 bases left between them. Looked up from germline, CDR1 is SGHTA and CDR2 is FQGTGA. The length of the CDR3 is 17 residues. CDR3 protein: CASSLLTTEQGGQPQHF. The DNA for the CDR3 is TGTGCCAGCAGCTTACTAACCACGGAGCAGGGCGGCCAGCCCCAGCATTTT.

V gene TRBV2 combines with J gene TRBJ2-7; 12 bases agree with TRBD2. This CDR3 has 15 amino acids. Germline CDR1 is SNHLY and CDR2 is FYNNEI. The J segment lost 2 bases and the V segment lost 5 bases, leaving 4 bases of the junction unmatched. The CDR3 here is CASSPRLAGAYEQYF. The DNA of the CDR3 is TGTGCCAGCAGTCCAAGACTAGCGGGGGCCTACGAGCAGTACTTC.